Each of the 5 T cell receptor beta chains below was sequenced from the same sample in a study of regulatory T cells in long-lasting Graves disease. Documented time point: newly diagnosed GD, antithyroid drugs for less than 3 months. The TCR library used RNA extracted from PBMCs. In building TCR beta libraries, iRepertoire HTBI primers were used together with Arm-PCR of CDR3 regions. TCRdb re-derived calls from the multiplex PCR reads in MiXCR, one entry per CDR3 protein. The table records about 500,000 distinct CDR3 sequences, around 16% of them present only once. This same sample was also taken into another study, of T cells in Graves' hyperthyroidism and ophthalmopathy.

The sample consisted of peripheral blood mononuclear cells (PBMCs), taken at new diagnosis, from a patient treated with antithyroid drugs. These receptors originate from a man between 40 and 49 years old with Graves disease.

This clonotype was recorded many times. The chain employs TRBV12-3 or TRBV12-4 and TRBJ2-2; D might be TRBD1 (6 bases). The CDR3 runs to 14 residues. V was shortened by 1 base and J by 5 bases, with 8 bases between the two germline ends. CDR3: CASSLVQGTGELFF. The DNA for the CDR3 is TGTGCCAGCAGTTTAGTACAGGGAACCGGGGAGCTGTTTTTT.

The chain is built from TRBV20-1 and TRBJ2-5; either TRBD1 or TRBD2 may fit D (5 bases each). Trimming pared 6 bases from V and 7 bases from J, leaving 15 bases between. The CDR3 covers 12 residues. Looked up from germline, CDR1 is DFQATT and CDR2 is SNEGSKA (reference sequence). Written as DNA, the CDR3 is TGCAGTGCCACTAGGGGCCCACCGACCCAGTACTTC. Encoded protein: CSATRGPPTQYF.

This clonotype came up a few times. The chain employs TRBV5-1 and TRBJ2-5; 8 bases fit TRBD1. Germline trimming cut 4 bases from V and 5 bases from J; bases unmatched to any gene: 10. The V gene's germline CDR1 is SGHRS and CDR2 YFSETQ. This CDR3 contains 15 residues. The CDR3 DNA sequence: TGCGCCAGCAGCGGACAGGGAACCGGGGGCGAGACCCAGTACTTC. Residues: CASSGQGTGGETQYF. Supplemented by reference TRBV5-1 and TRBJ2-5, the full variable domain reads KAGVTQTPRYLIKTRGQQVTLSCSPISGHRSVSWYQQTPGQGLQFLFEYFSETQRNKGNFPGRFSGRQFSNSRSEMNVSTLELGDSALYLCASSGQGTGGETQYFGPGTRLLVL.

This clonotype came up many times. This chain joins TRBV28 and TRBJ2-7; weak D call: TRBD1 (6 bases). There are 14 residues in the CDR3. The V gene's germline CDR1 is MDHEN and CDR2 SYDVKM. Trimming took 9 bases from V and 6 from J, leaving 21 bases between them. This CDR3 is CASSLQGAIGEQYF. The CDR3 DNA reads TGTGCCAGTTCCCTACAGGGCGCGATTGGCGAGCAGTACTTC.

This chain's CDR3 is CASSLNSKSYEQYF. In nucleotides, the CDR3 is TGTGCCAGCAGCTTAAATAGCAAATCCTACGAGCAGTACTTC. This chain joins TRBV7-9 and TRBJ2-7, with D hard to call. V lost 2 bases and J 1 base, leaving 9 bases between the germline ends. In germline, CDR1 is SEHNR, CDR2 FQNEAQ (reference sequence). The CDR3 loop spans 14 amino acids. The full variable domain, its missing parts supplied by reference TRBV7-9 and TRBJ2-7, is DTGVSQNPRHKITKRGQNVTFRCDPISEHNRLYWYRQTLGQGPEFLTYFQNEAQLEKSRLLSDRFSAERPKGSFSTLEIQRTEQGDSAMYLCASSLNSKSYEQYFGPGTRLTVT.